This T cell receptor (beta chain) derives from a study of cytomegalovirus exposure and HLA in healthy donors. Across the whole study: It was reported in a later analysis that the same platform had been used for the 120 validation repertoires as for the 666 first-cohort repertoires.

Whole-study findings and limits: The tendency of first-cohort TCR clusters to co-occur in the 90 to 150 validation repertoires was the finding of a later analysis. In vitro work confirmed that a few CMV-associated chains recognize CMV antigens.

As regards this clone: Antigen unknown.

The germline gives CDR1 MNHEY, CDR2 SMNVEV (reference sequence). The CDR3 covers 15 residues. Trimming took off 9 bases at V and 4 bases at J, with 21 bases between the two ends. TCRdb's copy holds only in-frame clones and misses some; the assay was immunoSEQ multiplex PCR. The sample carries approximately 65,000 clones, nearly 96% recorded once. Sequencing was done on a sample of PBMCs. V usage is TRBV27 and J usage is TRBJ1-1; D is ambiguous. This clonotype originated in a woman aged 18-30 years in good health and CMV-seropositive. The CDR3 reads CASRPPGKGSTEAFF. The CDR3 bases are TGTGCCAGTAGACCCCCCGGGAAAGGGAGCACTGAAGCTTTCTTT.